What follows are 19 T cell receptor beta chains derived from one specimen sequenced in a study of blood T cell repertoires in COVID-19. Assay used: immunoSEQ multiplex PCR; TCRdb lists only in-frame clones, some missing. The sample holds approximately 120,000 clones; around 83% are singletons and the top ten take 7% to 9.5%. The sequenced sample was peripheral blood. The receptors originated from an elderly woman with active or convalescent COVID-19.

Turning to this clone: At one of its ends the junction is not consistent with the germline gene, which may arise from a read error. This chain links TRBV10-3 with TRBJ2-3; 8 bases map to TRBD2. Germline V gives CDR1 ENHRY, CDR2 SYGVKD. The CDR3 contains 13 residues. The CDR3 is CATSMTSADTQYF. CDR3 coding DNA: TGTGCCACCAGTATGACTAGCGCAGATACGCAGTATTTT.

Written as DNA, the CDR3 is TGCGCCAGCAGCTTAGACAGGGCTCCTGCCTATGGCTACACCTTC. Its protein product is CASSLDRAPAYGYTF. V usage is TRBV5-1 and J usage is TRBJ1-2; 7 nucleotides agree with TRBD1. From germline, CDR1 is SGHRS and CDR2 YFSETQ. Germline trimming cut 2 bases from V and 4 bases from J; bases unmatched to any gene: 8. This CDR3 region has 15 residues. Supplemented by reference TRBV5-1 and TRBJ1-2, the full variable domain reads KAGVTQTPRYLIKTRGQQVTLSCSPISGHRSVSWYQQTPGQGLQFLFEYFSETQRNKGNFPGRFSGRQFSNSRSEMNVSTLELGDSALYLCASSLDRAPAYGYTFGSGTRLTVV.

The chain is built from TRBV19 and TRBJ2-7; 8 bases match TRBD1. From germline, CDR1 is LNHDA and CDR2 SQIVND (reference sequence). CDR3 length equals 13 residues. Unmatched junction bases numbered 4, after V lost 6 bases and J lost 3 bases. CDR3 sequence (DNA): TGTGCCAGTAGCCGGGACAGGCGCTACGAGCAGTACTTC. It yields the protein CASSRDRRYEQYF.

This clone is medium-sized (0.01 to 0.1%). The rearrangement links TRBV7-9 to TRBJ1-1; D is possibly TRBD1 (5 bases). Per germline, CDR1 SEHNR and CDR2 FQNEAQ (reference sequence). The CDR3 consists of 14 residues. The V and J ends lost 2 bases and 3 bases respectively, with 10 bases between them. This CDR3 reads CASSLWDLDTEAFF. As DNA, the CDR3 is TGTGCCAGCAGCTTATGGGACTTAGACACTGAAGCTTTCTTT.

V usage is TRBV16 and J usage is TRBJ2-7; tentative D call: TRBD2 (6 bases). V was pared by 1 base and J by 2 bases, with 9 bases between. Germline V gene sequence: CDR1 KGHSY, CDR2 FQNENV. The CDR3 is made up of 14 amino acids. The CDR3 loop is CASSQWGVTYEQYF. DNA for the CDR3: TGTGCCAGCAGCCAATGGGGGGTAACCTACGAGCAGTACTTC.

The V gene is TRBV4-2, the J gene TRBJ2-5, with TRBD1 identical over 9 bases. Germline V gene lookup returns CDR1 LGHNA and CDR2 YNFKEQ. The trim removed 0 bases at V and 4 bases at J, leaving 3 bases unmatched. The CDR3 loop spans 15 amino acids. The CDR3 reads CASSQDRDRAETQYF. DNA of the CDR3: TGTGCCAGCAGCCAAGACCGGGACAGGGCAGAGACCCAGTACTTC.

The chain joins TRBV6-1 to TRBJ1-2, with TRBD1 matching over 9 bases. Germline trimming cut 2 bases from V and 4 bases from J; bases unmatched to any gene: 11. The germline V gene has CDR1 MNHNS and CDR2 SASEGT. The CDR3 has 17 residues. CDR3 sequence (DNA): TGTGCCAGCAGTGAAATCCCTGGAGACAGGGGGGGCTATGGCTACACCTTC. As protein: CASSEIPGDRGGYGYTF.

This clone was counted once. The chain recombines TRBV6-5 with TRBJ1-5, with a weak D call TRBD1 (5 bases). The CDR3 length is 14 residues. CDR1 and CDR2 from the germline V gene are MNHEY and SVGAGI. Trimming took 4 bases from V and 0 from J, leaving 7 bases between them. The CDR3 DNA sequence: TGTGCCAGCAGTTCAACAGGTAGCAATCAGCCCCAGCATTTT. Encoded protein: CASSSTGSNQPQHF.

The gene calls are TRBV19 and TRBJ2-1; TRBD1 aligns across 11 bases. There are 19 residues in the CDR3. The germline gives CDR1 LNHDA, CDR2 SQIVND (reference sequence). Germline trimming cut 3 bases from V and 4 bases from J; bases unmatched to any gene: 14. The chain's CDR3 is CASSILGQGAPGSYNEQFF. The CDR3 DNA sequence: TGTGCCAGTAGTATTCTAGGACAGGGGGCGCCGGGGTCATACAATGAGCAGTTCTTC.

The chain links TRBV21-1 to TRBJ2-7; TRBD2, the D gene given by the table, was not confirmed from the DNA. TRBV21-1 is marked as a pseudogene. This CDR3 has 18 amino acids. The chain's CDR3 is CASSPWGLAAPLPYEQYF. In DNA form, the CDR3 reads TGTGCCAGCAGCCCCTGGGGACTAGCGGCACCATTACCCTACGAGCAGTACTTC.

The chain couples TRBV12-3 or TRBV12-4 to TRBJ1-1; no clear D. The V gene lost 2 bases and the J gene lost 11 bases, with 15 bases spanning the gap. CDR3 length: 13 amino acids. The CDR3 DNA reads as TGTGCCAGCAGTTTAATGTCGGTCGCTATGGCTTTCTTT. Translated: CASSLMSVAMAFF.

The chain employs TRBV29-1 and TRBJ1-3; no reliable D call. This CDR3 spans 13 amino acids. Trimming stripped 6 bases from V and 0 bases from J, with 9 bases between. The germline gives CDR1 SQVTM, CDR2 ANQGSEA. The CDR3 region is CSVSPYSGNTIYF. The CDR3 DNA reads TGCAGCGTATCTCCCTACTCTGGAAACACCATATATTTT.

J is TRBJ2-7 and V is TRBV6-5, with D possibly being TRBD2 (6 bases). V gave up 6 bases and J gave up 2 bases, with 11 bases separating them. This CDR3 region has 13 residues. Germline V gives CDR1 MNHEY, CDR2 SVGAGI. The CDR3 here is CASRAGEAYEQYF. CDR3 bases: TGTGCCAGCAGGGCCGGGGAGGCCTACGAGCAGTACTTC.

This rearrangement joins TRBV5-1 to TRBJ2-5; 8 nucleotides align to TRBD1. The V segment lost 4 bases and the J segment 5 bases; nucleotides outside the gene matches: 4. Per germline, CDR1 SGHRS and CDR2 YFSETQ. The CDR3 runs 13 residues. The CDR3 DNA sequence: TGCGCCAGCAGCCGGACAGGGTTTGAGACCCAGTACTTC. Protein sequence: CASSRTGFETQYF. The whole variable domain, remainder taken from reference TRBV5-1 and TRBJ2-5, is KAGVTQTPRYLIKTRGQQVTLSCSPISGHRSVSWYQQTPGQGLQFLFEYFSETQRNKGNFPGRFSGRQFSNSRSEMNVSTLELGDSALYLCASSRTGFETQYFGPGTRLLVL.

The rearrangement links TRBV27 to TRBJ1-1; maybe TRBD1 (5 bases). This CDR3 has 13 residues. Germline V CDR1 and CDR2: MNHEY, SMNVEV (reference sequence). V lost 6 bases and J lost 0, with 8 bases in between. The CDR3 here is CASRRQLNTEAFF. CDR3 DNA sequence: TGTGCCAGCAGAAGACAGCTGAACACTGAAGCTTTCTTT.

CDR3: CASKPGGVETQYF. The CDR3, as DNA: TGTGCCAGCAAGCCAGGGGGCGTAGAGACCCAGTACTTC. The V call is TRBV2, the J call TRBJ2-5; the match to TRBD1 covers 8 bases. Trimming at V came to 7 bases and at J to 4 bases, leaving 5 bases not matched to a gene. Per the germline V gene, CDR1 is SNHLY and CDR2 is FYNNEI. The CDR3 is 13 amino acids.

V usage is TRBV4-1 and J usage is TRBJ1-5; the match to TRBD1 covers 7 bases. CDR3 size: 14 residues. The V and J ends lost 2 bases and 9 bases, in that order; junction bases with no gene match: 7. In germline, CDR1 is MGHRA, CDR2 YSYEKL. This CDR3 is CASSQPGQNRPQHF. The CDR3, as DNA: TGCGCCAGCAGCCAACCGGGACAGAACAGGCCCCAGCATTTT.

The chain uses TRBV28 and TRBJ2-3; maybe TRBD1 (6 bases). Germline V gene lookup returns CDR1 MDHEN and CDR2 SYDVKM. The length of the CDR3 is 11 residues. Trimming removed 10 bases at V and 1 base at J, with 6 bases between. The CDR3 here is CATGGTDTQYF. The CDR3 bases are TGTGCCACAGGGGGCACAGATACGCAGTATTTT. Drawing the rest from reference TRBV28 and TRBJ2-3, the complete variable domain is DVKVTQSSRYLVKRTGEKVFLECVQDMDHENMFWYRQDPGLGLRLIYFSYDVKMKEKGDIPEGYSVSREKKERFSLILESASTNQTSMYLCATGGTDTQYFGPGTRLTVL.

A few counts support this clone. J is TRBJ1-2 and V is TRBV5-4; D may be TRBD1 (6 bases). V was shortened by 3 bases and J by 5 bases, with 11 bases between the two germline ends. From germline, CDR1 is SGHNT and CDR2 YYREEE (reference sequence). The length of the CDR3 is 13 residues. This CDR3 is CASSSTGSYGYTF. CDR3 nucleotide sequence: TGTGCCAGCAGCTCAACAGGGTCGTATGGCTACACCTTC.